This T cell receptor (delta chain) was obtained from a study of gamma-delta chains in newborns, infants, children. At the level of the study: Microbial exposure reportedly drives polyclonal innate γδ T cell expansion after birth.

This clone ranks as medium-sized. Distinct nucleotide sequences in the sample also encode this CDR3. TCRdb re-called the reads via CATT. The table records around 6,700 delta-chain clones, roughly 0.66% of them present only once. The CDR3 is 16 amino acids. The V segment lost 3 bases and the J segment 0 bases; nucleotides outside the gene matches: 2. Per germline, CDR1 GEAIGNYY and CDR2 EKD. Sequences were obtained from blood. This sequence originates from a child who was a newborn, infant or young child, either healthy, febrile or measles-vaccinated (not recorded which). The chain carries TRDV2 and TRDJ2; the match to TRDD3 covers 11 bases. The CDR3 spells CACDVLGDTLTAQLFF. CDR3 sequence (DNA): TGTGCCTGTGACGTACTGGGGGATACTTTGACAGCACAACTCTTCTTT.